The entry below gives a single TCR beta chain sequence along with its context. The target antigen is unknown. The data were obtained in a study of shared clonotypes between healthy human individuals. Study outcomes and limitations: Sampling included only blood; tissue repertoires likely differ.

The CDR3 covers 15 residues. Germline V gene lookup returns CDR1 MNHEY and CDR2 SVGAGI. V shed 6 bases and J 5 bases; nucleotides not matched to a gene: 11. Spread over ten immunoSEQ deep assay plates, unsorted PBMC DNA underwent sequencing. Some clones are missing from TCRdb's copy, which holds only in-frame ones; the method was immunoSEQ multiplex PCR. This table has fewer than 600,000 clones, around 76% appearing once. J is TRBJ2-5 and V is TRBV6-5; 8 nucleotides agree with TRBD2. The receptor was isolated from a woman aged 40 to 49 in good health. Some clones in this sample may be carry-over from other donors' samples. Sequenced input: PBMCs. The CDR3 loop reads CASSMGGRRGETQYF. The CDR3 DNA is TGTGCCAGCAGCATGGGCGGGAGGCGGGGGGAGACCCAGTACTTC.